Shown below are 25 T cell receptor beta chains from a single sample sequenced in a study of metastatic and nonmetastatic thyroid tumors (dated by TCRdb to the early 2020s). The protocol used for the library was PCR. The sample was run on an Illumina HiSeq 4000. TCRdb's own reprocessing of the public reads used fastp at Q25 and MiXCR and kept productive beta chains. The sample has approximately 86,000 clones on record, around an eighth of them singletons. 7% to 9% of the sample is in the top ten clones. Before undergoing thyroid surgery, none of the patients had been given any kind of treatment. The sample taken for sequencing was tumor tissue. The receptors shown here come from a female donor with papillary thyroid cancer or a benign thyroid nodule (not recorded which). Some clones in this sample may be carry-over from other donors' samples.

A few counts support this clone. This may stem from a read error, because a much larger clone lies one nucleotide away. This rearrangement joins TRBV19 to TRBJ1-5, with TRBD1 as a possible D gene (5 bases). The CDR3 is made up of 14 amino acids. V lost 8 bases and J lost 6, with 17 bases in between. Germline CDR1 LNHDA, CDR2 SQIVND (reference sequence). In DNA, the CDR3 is TGTGCCAGTGCAGGGAGATGGGCGAGTCAGCCCCAGCATTTT. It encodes CASAGRWASQPQHF.

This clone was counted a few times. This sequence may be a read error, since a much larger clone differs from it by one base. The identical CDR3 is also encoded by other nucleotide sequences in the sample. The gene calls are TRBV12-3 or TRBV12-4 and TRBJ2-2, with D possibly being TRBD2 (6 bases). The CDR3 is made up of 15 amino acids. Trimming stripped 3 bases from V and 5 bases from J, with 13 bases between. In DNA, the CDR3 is TGTGCCAGCAGTTTGCGGGGACGGACTACCGGGGAGCTGTTTTTT. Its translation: CASSLRGRTTGELFF.

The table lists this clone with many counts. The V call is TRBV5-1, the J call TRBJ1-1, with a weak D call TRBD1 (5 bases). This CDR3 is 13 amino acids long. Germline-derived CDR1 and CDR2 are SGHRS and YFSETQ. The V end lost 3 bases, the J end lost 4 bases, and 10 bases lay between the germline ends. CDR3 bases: TGCGCCAGCAGCTCCCAGGGAGGCACTGAAGCTTTCTTT. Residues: CASSSQGGTEAFF.

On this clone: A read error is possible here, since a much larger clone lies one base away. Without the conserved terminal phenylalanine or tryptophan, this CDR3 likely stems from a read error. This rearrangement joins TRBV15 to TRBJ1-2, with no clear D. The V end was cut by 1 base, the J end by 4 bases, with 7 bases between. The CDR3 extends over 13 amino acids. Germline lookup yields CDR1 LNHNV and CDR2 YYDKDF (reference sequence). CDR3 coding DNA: TGTGCCACCAGCAGAGTGGGGTCCTATGGCTACACCATC. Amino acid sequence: CATSRVGSYGYTI.

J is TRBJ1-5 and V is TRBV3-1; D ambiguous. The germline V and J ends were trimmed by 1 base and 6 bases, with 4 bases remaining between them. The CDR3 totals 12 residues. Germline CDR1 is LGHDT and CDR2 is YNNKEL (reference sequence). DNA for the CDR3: TGTGCCAGCAGCCAAGGGAGTCAGCCCCAGCATTTT. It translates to CASSQGSQPQHF.

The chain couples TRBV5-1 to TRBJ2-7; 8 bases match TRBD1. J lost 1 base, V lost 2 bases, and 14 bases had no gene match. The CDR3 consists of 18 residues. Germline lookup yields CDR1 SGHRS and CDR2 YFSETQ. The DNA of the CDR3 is TGCGCCAGCAGCTTACCGGCGCTAGACAGGGGATGGTCCTACGAGCAGTACTTC. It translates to CASSLPALDRGWSYEQYF.

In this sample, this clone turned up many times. In DNA form, the CDR3 reads TGTGCCAGCAGTGAAGTTGGAAGTGAAAAACTGTTTTTT. Its protein is CASSEVGSEKLFF. J is TRBJ1-4 and V is TRBV2; D remains ambiguous. The germline V and J ends were trimmed by 1 base and 7 bases, with 7 bases remaining between them. The CDR3 length is 13 residues. CDR1 and CDR2 (germline): SNHLY, FYNNEI.

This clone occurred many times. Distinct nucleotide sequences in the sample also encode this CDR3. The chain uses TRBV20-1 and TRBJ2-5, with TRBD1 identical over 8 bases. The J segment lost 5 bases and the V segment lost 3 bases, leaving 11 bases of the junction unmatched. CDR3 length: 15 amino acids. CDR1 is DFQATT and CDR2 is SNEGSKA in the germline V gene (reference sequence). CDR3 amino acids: CSASPLQGAEETQYF. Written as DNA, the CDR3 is TGCAGTGCTAGCCCCCTCCAGGGGGCAGAGGAGACCCAGTACTTC.

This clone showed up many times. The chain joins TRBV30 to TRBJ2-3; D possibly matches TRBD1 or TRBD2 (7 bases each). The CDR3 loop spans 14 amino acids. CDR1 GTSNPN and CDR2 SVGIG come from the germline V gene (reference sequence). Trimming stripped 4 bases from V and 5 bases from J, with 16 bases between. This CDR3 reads CAWTLGGGQDTQYF. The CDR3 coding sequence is TGTGCCTGGACCCTGGGAGGGGGCCAAGATACGCAGTATTTT.

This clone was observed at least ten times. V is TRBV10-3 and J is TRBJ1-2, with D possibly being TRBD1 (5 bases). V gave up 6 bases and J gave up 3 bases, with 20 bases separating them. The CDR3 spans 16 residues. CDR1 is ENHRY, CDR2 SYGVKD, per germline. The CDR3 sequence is CAISRSQAGIYYGYTF. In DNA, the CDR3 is TGTGCCATCAGCAGATCACAGGCCGGTATATACTATGGCTACACCTTC.

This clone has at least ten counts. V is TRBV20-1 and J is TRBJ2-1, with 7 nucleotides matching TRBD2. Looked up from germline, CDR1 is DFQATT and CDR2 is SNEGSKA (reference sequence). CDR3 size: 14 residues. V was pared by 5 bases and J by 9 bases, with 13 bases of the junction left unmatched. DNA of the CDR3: TGCAGTGCTCACCACAGACTAGCTCTTTCTGAGCAGTTCTTC. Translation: CSAHHRLALSEQFF.

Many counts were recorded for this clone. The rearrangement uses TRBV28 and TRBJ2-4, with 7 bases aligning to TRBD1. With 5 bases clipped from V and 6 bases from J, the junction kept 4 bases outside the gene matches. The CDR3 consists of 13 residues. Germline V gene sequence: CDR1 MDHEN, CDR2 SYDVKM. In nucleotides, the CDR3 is TGTGCCAGCAGTAGGGGACAGAGAAACATTCAGTACTTC. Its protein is CASSRGQRNIQYF.

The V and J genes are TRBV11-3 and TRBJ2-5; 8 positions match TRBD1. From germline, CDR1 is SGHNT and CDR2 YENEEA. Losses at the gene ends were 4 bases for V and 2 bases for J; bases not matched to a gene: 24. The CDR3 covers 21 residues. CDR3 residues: CASSSLSGGFGQGDIQETQYF. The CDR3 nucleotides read TGTGCCAGCAGCTCGCTAAGTGGGGGTTTCGGACAGGGAGACATTCAAGAGACCCAGTACTTC.

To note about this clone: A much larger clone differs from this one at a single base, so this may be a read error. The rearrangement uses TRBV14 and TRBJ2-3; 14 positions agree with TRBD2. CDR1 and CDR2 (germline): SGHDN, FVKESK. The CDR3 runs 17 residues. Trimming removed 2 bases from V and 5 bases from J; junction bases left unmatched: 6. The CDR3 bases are TGTGCCAGCAGCCAACTAACCGGGACTAGCGGGAGAGATACGCAGTATTTT. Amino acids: CASSQLTGTSGRDTQYF.

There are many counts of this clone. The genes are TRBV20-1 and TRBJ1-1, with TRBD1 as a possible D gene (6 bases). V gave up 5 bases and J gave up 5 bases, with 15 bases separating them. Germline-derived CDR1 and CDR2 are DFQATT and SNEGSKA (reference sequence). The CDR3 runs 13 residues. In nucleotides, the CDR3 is TGCAGTGCTTTCCGGGACACTAGGACTGAAGCTTTCTTT. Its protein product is CSAFRDTRTEAFF.

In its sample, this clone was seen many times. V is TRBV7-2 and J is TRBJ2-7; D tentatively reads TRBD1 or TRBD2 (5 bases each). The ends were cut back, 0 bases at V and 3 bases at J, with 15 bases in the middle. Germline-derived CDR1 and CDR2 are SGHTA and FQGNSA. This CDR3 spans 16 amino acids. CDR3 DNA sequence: TGTGCCAGCAGCTTAGCCCCGGGACCCCCTGGCTACGAGCAGTACTTC. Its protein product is CASSLAPGPPGYEQYF.

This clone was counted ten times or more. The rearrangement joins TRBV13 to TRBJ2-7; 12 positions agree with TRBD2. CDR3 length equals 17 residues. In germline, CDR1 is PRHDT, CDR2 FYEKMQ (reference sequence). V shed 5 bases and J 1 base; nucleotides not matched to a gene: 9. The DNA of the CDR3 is TGTGCCAGCAGCCGGACTAGCGGGACCTTAAAGTCCTACGAGCAGTACTTC. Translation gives CASSRTSGTLKSYEQYF.

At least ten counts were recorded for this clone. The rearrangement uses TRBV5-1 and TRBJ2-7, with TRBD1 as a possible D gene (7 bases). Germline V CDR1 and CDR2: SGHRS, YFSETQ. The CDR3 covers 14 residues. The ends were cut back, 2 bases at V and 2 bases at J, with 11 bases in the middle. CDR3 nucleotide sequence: TGCGCCAGCAGCTTTCCAGGGGGGACCTACGAGCAGTACTTC. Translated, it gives CASSFPGGTYEQYF.

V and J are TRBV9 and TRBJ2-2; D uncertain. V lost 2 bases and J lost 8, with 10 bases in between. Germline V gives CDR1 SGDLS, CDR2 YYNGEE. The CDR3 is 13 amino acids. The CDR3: CASSVQVAGELFF. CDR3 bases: TGTGCCAGCAGCGTGCAGGTGGCTGGGGAGCTGTTTTTT.

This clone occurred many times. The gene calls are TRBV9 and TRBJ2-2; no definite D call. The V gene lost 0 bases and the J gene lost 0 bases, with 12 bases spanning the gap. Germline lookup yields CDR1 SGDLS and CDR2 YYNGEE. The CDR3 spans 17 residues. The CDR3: CASSVVARIANTGELFF. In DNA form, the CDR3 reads TGTGCCAGCAGCGTAGTTGCCCGGATCGCGAACACCGGGGAGCTGTTTTTT.

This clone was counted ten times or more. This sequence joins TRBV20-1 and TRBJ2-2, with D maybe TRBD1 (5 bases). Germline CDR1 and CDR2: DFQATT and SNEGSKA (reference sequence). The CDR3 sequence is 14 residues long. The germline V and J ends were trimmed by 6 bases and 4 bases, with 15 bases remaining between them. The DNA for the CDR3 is TGCAGTGCCCCCCCTCAGGGTCGCACCGGGGAGCTGTTTTTT. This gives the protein CSAPPQGRTGELFF.

CDR3 DNA sequence: TGCGCCAGCAGCCTACTCCCGGGACTAGCGGGAGATACGCAGTATTTT. Translated: CASSLLPGLAGDTQYF. The chain has TRBV5-1 and TRBJ2-3; 12 bases match TRBD2. The CDR3 runs 16 residues. The V segment lost 4 bases and the J segment 5 bases; nucleotides outside the gene matches: 8. CDR1 is SGHRS, CDR2 YFSETQ, per germline.

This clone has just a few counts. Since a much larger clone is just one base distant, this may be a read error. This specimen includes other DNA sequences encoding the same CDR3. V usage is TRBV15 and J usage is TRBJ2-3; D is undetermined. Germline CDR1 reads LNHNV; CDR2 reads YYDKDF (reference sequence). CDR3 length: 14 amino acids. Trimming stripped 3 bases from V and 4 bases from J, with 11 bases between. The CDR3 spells CATSSRSSADTQYF. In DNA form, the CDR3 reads TGTGCCACCAGCAGTCGTAGTTCGGCAGATACGCAGTATTTT.

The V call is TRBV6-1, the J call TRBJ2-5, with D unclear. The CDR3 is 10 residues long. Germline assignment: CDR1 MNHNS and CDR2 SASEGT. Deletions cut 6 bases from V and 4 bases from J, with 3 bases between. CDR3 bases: TGTGCCAGCAGAGGAGAGACCCAGTACTTC. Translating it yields CASRGETQYF.

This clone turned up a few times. The CDR3 sequence: CASSLDPGGAAPYEQYF. The CDR3 nucleotides read TGTGCCAGCAGCTTAGATCCAGGGGGCGCCGCCCCATACGAGCAGTACTTC. This chain links TRBV11-2 with TRBJ2-7, with TRBD1 matching over 8 bases. From germline, CDR1 is SGHAT and CDR2 FQNNGV. Trimming at V came to 0 bases and at J to 4 bases, leaving 11 bases not matched to a gene. The CDR3 runs to 17 residues.